This TCR beta chain was obtained from a study of shared clonotypes between healthy human individuals. A remark on this clone: Its antigen is as yet unknown. The identical CDR3 is also encoded by other nucleotide sequences in the sample.

Findings and limits, study-wide: The rarefaction results pointed to incomplete sorted-subset sequencing despite large depth.

Using immunoSEQ multiplex PCR, the repertoire was profiled, and TCRdb retains in-frame clones only, with some absent. The sample lists 2 million to 2.5 million clones, 93% occurring once. The study separated CD4+ cells into CD45RA+ naive and CD45RA-negative memory subsets. The TCR sequence derives from a man between 18 and 29 years old in good health. Some clones in this sample may be carry-over from other donors' samples. Sequenced sample: naive CD4+ T cells from PBMCs. Specified subset: CD45RA+ positively selected.

The CDR3 sequence: CASSYSRGQPQHF. CDR3 DNA: TGTGCCAGCAGTTACTCTAGGGGTCAGCCCCAGCATTTT. This chain uses TRBV6-5 with TRBJ1-5; D is perhaps TRBD1 (5 bases). Trimming pared 0 bases from V and 6 bases from J, leaving 6 bases between. Germline V gene data show CDR1 as MNHEY and CDR2 as SVGAGI. The CDR3 extends over 13 amino acids.